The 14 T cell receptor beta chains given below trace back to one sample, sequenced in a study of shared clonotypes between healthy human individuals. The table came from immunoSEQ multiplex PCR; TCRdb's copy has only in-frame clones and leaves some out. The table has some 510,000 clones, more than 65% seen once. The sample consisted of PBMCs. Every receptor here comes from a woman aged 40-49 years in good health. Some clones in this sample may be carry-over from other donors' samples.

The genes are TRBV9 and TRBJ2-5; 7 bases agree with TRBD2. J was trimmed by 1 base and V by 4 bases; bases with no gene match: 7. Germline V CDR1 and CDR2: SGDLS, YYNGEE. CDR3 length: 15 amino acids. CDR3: CASSQGREVQETQYF. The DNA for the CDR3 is TGTGCCAGCAGCCAGGGACGGGAGGTCCAAGAGACCCAGTACTTC.

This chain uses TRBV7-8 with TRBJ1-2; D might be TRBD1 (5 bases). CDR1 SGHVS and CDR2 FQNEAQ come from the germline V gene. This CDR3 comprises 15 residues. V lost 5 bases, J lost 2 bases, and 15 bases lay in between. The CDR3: CASSPGGEGNYGYTF. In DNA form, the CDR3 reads TGTGCCAGCAGCCCGGGGGGTGAAGGCAACTATGGCTACACCTTC.

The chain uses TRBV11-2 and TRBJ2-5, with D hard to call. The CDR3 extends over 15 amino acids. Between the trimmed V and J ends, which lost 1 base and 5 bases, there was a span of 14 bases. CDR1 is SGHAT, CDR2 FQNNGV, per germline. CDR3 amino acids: CASSLVPGAVETQYF. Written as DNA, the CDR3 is TGTGCCAGCAGCTTAGTGCCGGGCGCGGTGGAGACCCAGTACTTC.

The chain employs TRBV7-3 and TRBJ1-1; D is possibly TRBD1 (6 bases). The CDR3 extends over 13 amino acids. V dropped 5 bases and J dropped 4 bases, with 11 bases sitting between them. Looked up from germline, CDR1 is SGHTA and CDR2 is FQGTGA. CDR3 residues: CASSLNRVTEAFF. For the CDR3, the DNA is TGTGCCAGCAGCCTCAACAGGGTCACTGAAGCTTTCTTT.

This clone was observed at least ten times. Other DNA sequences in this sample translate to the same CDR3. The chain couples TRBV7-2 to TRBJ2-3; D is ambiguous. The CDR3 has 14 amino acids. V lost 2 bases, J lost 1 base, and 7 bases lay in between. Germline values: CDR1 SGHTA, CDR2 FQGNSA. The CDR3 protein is CASSLSSGTDTQYF. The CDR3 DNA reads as TGTGCCAGCAGCTTATCCAGCGGCACAGATACGCAGTATTTT.

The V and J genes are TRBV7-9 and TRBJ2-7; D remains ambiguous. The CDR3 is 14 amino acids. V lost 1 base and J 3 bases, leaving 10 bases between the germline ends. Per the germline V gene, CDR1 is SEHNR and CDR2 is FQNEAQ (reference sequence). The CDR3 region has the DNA TGTGCCAGCAGCTTAGAGGGCAGAATCTACGAGCAGTACTTC. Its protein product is CASSLEGRIYEQYF.

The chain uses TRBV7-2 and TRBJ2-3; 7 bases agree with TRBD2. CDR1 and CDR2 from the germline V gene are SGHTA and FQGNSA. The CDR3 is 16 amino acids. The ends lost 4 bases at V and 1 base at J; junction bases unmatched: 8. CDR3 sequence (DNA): TGTGCCAGCAGCTCAAGTGGCGGGAGTCGCACAGATACGCAGTATTTT. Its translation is CASSSSGGSRTDTQYF.

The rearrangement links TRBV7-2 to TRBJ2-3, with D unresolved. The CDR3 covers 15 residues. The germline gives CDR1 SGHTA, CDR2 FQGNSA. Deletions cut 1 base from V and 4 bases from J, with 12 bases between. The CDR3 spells CASSLVKGLPDTQYF. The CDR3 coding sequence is TGTGCCAGCAGCTTAGTAAAAGGTCTACCAGATACGCAGTATTTT.

The CDR3 DNA is TGTGCCAGCAGCAAATCGCAGGACAGGGGGCCCGAAAACACTGAAGCTTTCTTT. Its protein product is CASSKSQDRGPENTEAFF. The V call is TRBV21-1, the J call TRBJ1-1; the listed D gene, TRBD1, was not tested against the DNA. TRBV21-1 is reported as a pseudogene. This CDR3 spans 18 amino acids.

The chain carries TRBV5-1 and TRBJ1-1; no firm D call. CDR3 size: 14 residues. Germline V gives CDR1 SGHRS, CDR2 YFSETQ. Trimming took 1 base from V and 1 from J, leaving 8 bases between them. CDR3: CASSLWVPNTEAFF. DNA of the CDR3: TGCGCCAGCAGCTTGTGGGTTCCGAACACTGAAGCTTTCTTT.

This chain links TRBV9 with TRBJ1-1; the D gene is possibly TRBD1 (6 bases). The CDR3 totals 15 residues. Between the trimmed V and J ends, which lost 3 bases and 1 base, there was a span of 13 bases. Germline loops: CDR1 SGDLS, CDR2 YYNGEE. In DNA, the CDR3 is TGTGCCAGCAGCGGAACCGGGACAAGGAACACTGAAGCTTTCTTT. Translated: CASSGTGTRNTEAFF.

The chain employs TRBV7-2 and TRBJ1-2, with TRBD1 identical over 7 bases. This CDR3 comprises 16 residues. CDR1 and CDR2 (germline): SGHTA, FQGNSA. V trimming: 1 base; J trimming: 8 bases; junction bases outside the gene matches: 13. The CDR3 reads CASSLGLRGRERGYTF. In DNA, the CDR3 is TGTGCCAGCAGCTTAGGATTGAGGGGGCGCGAGCGAGGCTACACCTTC.

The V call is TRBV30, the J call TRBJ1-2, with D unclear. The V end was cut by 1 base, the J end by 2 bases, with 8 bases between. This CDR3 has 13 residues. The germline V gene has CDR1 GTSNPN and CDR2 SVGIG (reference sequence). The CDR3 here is CAWSADLNYGYTF. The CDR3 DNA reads TGTGCCTGGAGTGCGGACCTCAACTATGGCTACACCTTC.

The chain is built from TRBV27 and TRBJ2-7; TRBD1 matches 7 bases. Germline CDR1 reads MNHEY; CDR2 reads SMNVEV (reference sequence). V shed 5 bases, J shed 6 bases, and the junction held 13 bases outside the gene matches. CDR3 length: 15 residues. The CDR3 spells CASSPYNPRDSEQYF. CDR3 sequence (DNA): TGTGCCAGCAGTCCCTATAACCCACGGGACAGCGAGCAGTACTTC.